This is a list of T cell receptor beta chains from one sample in a study of blood T cell repertoires in COVID-19. Some clones are missing from TCRdb's copy, which holds only in-frame ones; the method was immunoSEQ multiplex PCR. The sample comprises roughly 59,000 clones, 65% to 80% of which are singletons, and 8.5% to 10% rests with the top ten. The sequenced sample was peripheral blood. The source is a human donor in a cohort sampled during active COVID-19. Each CDR3 is given with its conserved first and last residue. A D gene is named only where the DNA matches it firmly. Some rows mark clone size as missing; the rest say once, few, many or name a class of expanded clone.

length	V	size	J	D	CDR3	DNA
15	TRBV9	NA	TRBJ2-2	TRBD1	CASSGGTGNTGELFF	TGTGCCAGCAGCGGAGGGACAGGGAACACCGGGGAGCTGTTTTTT
14	TRBV5-1	NA	TRBJ1-1	NA	CASNPGQGNTEAFF	TGCGCCAGTAACCCGGGCCAGGGGAACACTGAAGCTTTCTTT
15	TRBV5-4	NA	TRBJ2-3	NA	CASSYPVRSTDTQYF	TGTGCCAGCAGCTACCCCGTTCGGAGCACAGATACGCAGTATTTT
14	TRBV18	NA	TRBJ2-2	TRBD2	CASSPGLVSGELFF	TGTGCCAGCTCACCGGGACTAGTCTCCGGGGAGCTGTTTTTT
15	TRBV7-3	NA	TRBJ2-1	TRBD2	CASSLTRLAEDEQFF	TGTGCCAGCAGCTTAACTCGGCTAGCGGAGGATGAGCAGTTCTTC
16	TRBV18	NA	TRBJ1-1	NA	CASSPTQGEGRTEAFF	TGTGCCAGCTCACCGACGCAGGGCGAAGGGAGGACTGAAGCTTTCTTT
13	TRBV11-3	NA	TRBJ2-2	NA	CASNPRNTGELFF	TGTGCCAGCAACCCCAGGAACACCGGGGAGCTGTTTTTT
14	TRBV5-1	NA	TRBJ2-7	TRBD1	CASSPQGVRDEQYF	TGCGCCAGCAGCCCGCAGGGGGTCCGGGACGAGCAGTACTTC
15	TRBV2	NA	TRBJ2-7	TRBD1	CASIPTGTGGYEQYF	TGTGCCAGCATCCCTACCGGGACAGGGGGCTACGAGCAGTACTTC
17	TRBV5-4	few	TRBJ2-5	TRBD2	CASSSGLAGGIGETQYF	TGTGCCAGCAGCTCGGGACTAGCGGGAGGCATCGGAGAGACCCAGTACTTC
13	TRBV5-1	NA	TRBJ1-3	NA	CASSPFSGNTIYF	TGCGCCAGCAGCCCGTTCTCTGGAAACACCATATATTTT
15	TRBV11-2	NA	TRBJ2-7	TRBD2	CASRGLGRGGYEQYF	TGTGCCAGCAGGGGGCTGGGGAGGGGAGGCTACGAGCAGTACTTC
13	TRBV5-4	NA	TRBJ2-7	NA	CASSGQGINEQYF	TGTGCCAGCAGCGGGCAGGGCATCAACGAGCAGTACTTC
13	TRBV13	NA	TRBJ1-1	NA	CASSGQMNTEAFF	TGTGCCAGCAGCGGCCAGATGAACACTGAAGCTTTCTTT
16	TRBV28	NA	TRBJ2-3	TRBD2	CASSLRSGRYSDTQYF	TGTGCCAGCAGTTTAAGGAGCGGGAGGTATTCAGATACGCAGTATTTT
17	TRBV27	NA	TRBJ2-7	TRBD2	CASSGRLAGGTIYEQYF	TGTGCCAGCAGTGGTCGGCTAGCGGGAGGGACGATCTACGAGCAGTACTTC
16	TRBV4-3	many	TRBJ2-1	TRBD1	CASSQVMGTGANEQFF	TGCGCCAGCAGCCAAGTTATGGGGACAGGGGCCAATGAGCAGTTCTTC
13	TRBV4-1	NA	TRBJ1-2	NA	CASSQDSNYGYTF	TGCGCCAGCAGCCAGGACAGTAACTATGGCTACACCTTC
13	TRBV4-3	NA	TRBJ2-1	NA	CASSITRSDVQFF	TGCGCCAGCAGTATTACCCGGAGCGATGTGCAGTTCTTC
13	TRBV5-6	few	TRBJ2-3	TRBD2	CASSAYLGTSGNF	TGTGCCAGCAGTGCCTATCTCGGGACTAGCGGTAATTTT
12	TRBV28	once	TRBJ1-2	NA	CASSFGGYGYTF	TGTGCCAGCAGTTTCGGAGGCTATGGCTACACCTTC
14	TRBV5-1	NA	TRBJ2-5	TRBD1	CASSGDSPPETQYF	TGCGCCAGCAGCGGGGACAGCCCTCCAGAGACCCAGTACTTC
18	TRBV7-2	NA	TRBJ1-2	TRBD1	CASSLEATGTGGNYGYTF	TGTGCCAGCAGCTTAGAGGCCACCGGGACAGGGGGTAACTATGGCTACACCTTC
16	TRBV7-8	NA	TRBJ2-7	TRBD2	CASSLEIGLPGGEQYF	TGTGCCAGCAGCTTAGAGATTGGGCTTCCGGGGGGGGAGCAGTACTTC
15	TRBV28	NA	TRBJ2-2	TRBD2	CASSFGTSGRGELFF	TGTGCCAGCAGTTTCGGGACTAGCGGGAGAGGGGAGCTGTTTTTT
13	TRBV7-9	NA	TRBJ2-7	TRBD2	CASSFERESEQYF	TGTGCCAGCAGCTTCGAGCGGGAGTCGGAGCAGTACTTC
14	TRBV30	NA	TRBJ2-1	TRBD2	CAWRGLAEYNEQFF	TGTGCCTGGAGAGGACTAGCGGAGTACAATGAGCAGTTCTTC